These 18 T cell receptor beta chains came from one sample sequenced in a study of cytomegalovirus exposure and HLA in healthy donors. Vbeta (60) and Jbeta (13) primers were used in the PCR. Assay: immunoSEQ multiplex PCR; the TCRdb copy retains only in-frame clones and omits some. The sample records about 180,000 clones, 77% being singletons. Sample: PBMCs. The receptors derive from a woman aged 60-70 years in good health and CMV-seropositive.

The V gene is TRBV5-1, the J gene TRBJ2-1, with 8 bases aligning to TRBD2. Trimming at V came to 3 bases and at J to 0 bases, leaving 2 bases not matched to a gene. This CDR3 has 15 amino acids. CDR1 SGHRS and CDR2 YFSETQ come from the germline V gene. CDR3 DNA: TGCGCCAGCAGCTCAGGGACTAGCTCCTACAATGAGCAGTTCTTC. Its translation is CASSSGTSSYNEQFF. The whole variable domain, remainder taken from reference TRBV5-1 and TRBJ2-1, is KAGVTQTPRYLIKTRGQQVTLSCSPISGHRSVSWYQQTPGQGLQFLFEYFSETQRNKGNFPGRFSGRQFSNSRSEMNVSTLELGDSALYLCASSSGTSSYNEQFFGPGTRLTVL.

The chain combines TRBV5-1 with TRBJ1-6; a weak D match, TRBD1 (5 bases). Germline CDR1 is SGHRS and CDR2 is YFSETQ. Trimming left V 1 base short and J 7 bases short, with 9 bases between. The CDR3 loop spans 14 amino acids. Here the CDR3 DNA reads TGCGCCAGCAGCTTGCAGGGTCGGAATTCACCCCTCCACTTT. Protein: CASSLQGRNSPLHF. The entire variable domain, with the rest obtained from reference TRBV5-1 and TRBJ1-6, is as follows: KAGVTQTPRYLIKTRGQQVTLSCSPISGHRSVSWYQQTPGQGLQFLFEYFSETQRNKGNFPGRFSGRQFSNSRSEMNVSTLELGDSALYLCASSLQGRNSPLHFGNGTRLTVT.

The chain couples TRBV5-1 to TRBJ1-1, with D maybe TRBD1 (6 bases). V shed 6 bases and J shed 0 bases, with 12 bases lying between them. Germline values: CDR1 SGHRS, CDR2 YFSETQ. The CDR3 covers 14 residues. The CDR3 bases are TGCGCCAGCATCAAGGACAGTATGAACACTGAAGCTTTCTTT. This gives the protein CASIKDSMNTEAFF.

This clone was detected a few times. The CDR3 region is CASSQAPSGQGQETQYF. The CDR3 DNA sequence: TGCGCCAGCAGCCAAGCACCCAGTGGACAGGGCCAAGAGACCCAGTACTTC. The chain combines TRBV4-1 with TRBJ2-5, with 8 bases lining up with TRBD1. Germline V gene data show CDR1 as MGHRA and CDR2 as YSYEKL. CDR3 length: 17 residues. The V segment lost 1 base and the J segment 1 base; nucleotides outside the gene matches: 8.

This rearrangement joins TRBV7-2 to TRBJ2-7, with 8 positions matching TRBD1. The CDR3 totals 14 residues. With 4 bases clipped from V and 4 bases from J, the junction kept 6 bases outside the gene matches. CDR1 is SGHTA and CDR2 is FQGNSA in the germline V gene. In DNA, the CDR3 is TGTGCCAGCAGCTCTTCAGGGGGCCGGTACGAGCAGTACTTC. Translating it yields CASSSSGGRYEQYF.

The rearrangement uses TRBV19 and TRBJ2-7; D gene unclear. This CDR3 has 15 residues. CDR1 and CDR2 from the germline V gene are LNHDA and SQIVND (reference sequence). The V end lost 0 bases, the J end lost 0 bases, and 9 bases lay between the germline ends. In nucleotides, the CDR3 is TGTGCCAGTAGTATAGATGTTACGGTCTCCTACGAGCAGTACTTC. Translating gives CASSIDVTVSYEQYF.

V gene TRBV6-6 combines with J gene TRBJ2-1; 8 bases match TRBD2. The CDR3 extends over 12 amino acids. CDR1 and CDR2 from the germline V gene are MNHNY and SVGAGI (reference sequence). V gave up 5 bases and J gave up 9 bases; unmatched junction bases: 3. In DNA form, the CDR3 reads TGTGCCAGCAGTGGAGCGGGAGTTGAGCAGTTCTTC. Translation: CASSGAGVEQFF.

The chain carries TRBV30 and TRBJ2-7; TRBD1 agrees at 9 bases. This CDR3 is built from 12 residues. Trimming took 5 bases from V and 4 from J; bases not matched to a gene: 3. Germline values: CDR1 GTSNPN, CDR2 SVGIG (reference sequence). The CDR3 DNA follows: TGTGCCTGGGGGACAGGGCTGTACGAGCAGTACTTC. Its protein product is CAWGTGLYEQYF.

This chain links TRBV7-3 with TRBJ1-1; 7 bases line up with TRBD1. The germline CDR1 and CDR2 sequences are SGHTA and FQGTGA. The CDR3 is made up of 14 amino acids. With V trimmed by 5 bases and J by 3 bases, 6 bases remained unmatched. CDR3 amino acids: CASSVGGFDTEAFF. The CDR3 nucleotides are TGTGCCAGCAGCGTAGGGGGCTTTGACACTGAAGCTTTCTTT.

As concerns this clone: Distinct nucleotide sequences in the sample also encode this CDR3. The rearrangement uses TRBV28 and TRBJ1-2; TRBD1 matches at 9 bases. Looked up from germline, CDR1 is MDHEN and CDR2 is SYDVKM. V dropped 4 bases and J dropped 4; count of bases not matched to a gene: 7. The CDR3 is made up of 15 amino acids. The CDR3 bases are TGTGCCAGCAGTTCCTCCGGGACAGGGTCCTATGGCTACACCTTC. It encodes CASSSSGTGSYGYTF.

The J gene is TRBJ1-6, the V gene TRBV18; 8 bases fit TRBD1. Germline V lookup: CDR1 KGHSH, CDR2 LQKENI. V lost 3 bases, J lost 8 bases, and 0 bases stayed unmatched. This CDR3 is 13 amino acids long. CDR3 protein: CASSPDRDSPLHF. The CDR3, as DNA: TGTGCCAGCTCACCGGACAGGGATTCACCCCTCCACTTT.

This clone was counted a single time. V gene TRBV19 combines with J gene TRBJ1-3; 10 nucleotides align to TRBD1. The junction had 6 bases not matched to a gene; V was cut back by 2 bases and J by 2 bases. The CDR3 is 17 amino acids. The germline V gene encodes CDR1 LNHDA and CDR2 SQIVND (reference sequence). CDR3 in DNA: TGTGCCAGTAGTATAAATACTGGGACAGGGGCTGGAAACACCATATATTTT. Amino acid sequence: CASSINTGTGAGNTIYF.

This chain connects TRBV2 to TRBJ2-2; no definite D call. The CDR3 has 16 residues. CDR1 SNHLY and CDR2 FYNNEI come from the germline V gene. V lost 1 base and J lost 0, with 9 bases in between. CDR3 protein: CASSEEPPANTGELFF. The CDR3 bases are TGTGCCAGCAGTGAAGAGCCCCCCGCGAACACCGGGGAGCTGTTTTTT.

Regarding this clone: This same CDR3 is encoded by further DNA sequences in the sample. The chain is built from TRBV28 and TRBJ2-7; D gene uncertain. The V gene lost 4 bases and the J gene lost 0 bases, with 7 bases spanning the gap. The CDR3 contains 13 residues. Germline V gene data show CDR1 as MDHEN and CDR2 as SYDVKM. CDR3 DNA: TGTGCCAGCAGTTCAGGAAGCTCCTACGAGCAGTACTTC. Encoded protein: CASSSGSSYEQYF. The full variable domain, its missing parts supplied by reference TRBV28 and TRBJ2-7, is DVKVTQSSRYLVKRTGEKVFLECVQDMDHENMFWYRQDPGLGLRLIYFSYDVKMKEKGDIPEGYSVSREKKERFSLILESASTNQTSMYLCASSSGSSYEQYFGPGTRLTVT.

V is TRBV6-1 and J is TRBJ2-3; a possible D gene is TRBD1 (5 bases). Looked up from germline, CDR1 is MNHNS and CDR2 is SASEGT. The V gene lost 9 bases and the J gene lost 3 bases, with 16 bases spanning the gap. This CDR3 has 14 residues. Written as DNA, the CDR3 is TGTGCCAGTTTAGCCCCAGGGTCGACAGATACGCAGTATTTT. Translated: CASLAPGSTDTQYF.

The chain employs TRBV5-1 and TRBJ2-5; 11 positions match TRBD2. This CDR3 spans 16 amino acids. V trimming: 0 bases; J trimming: 1 base; junction bases outside the gene matches: 2. Looked up from germline, CDR1 is SGHRS and CDR2 is YFSETQ. The DNA of the CDR3 is TGCGCCAGCAGCTTGGCCGGACTAGCGGGCCAAGAGACCCAGTACTTC. Translation gives CASSLAGLAGQETQYF.

The chain employs TRBV7-8 and TRBJ1-5; unclear D gene. This CDR3 comprises 19 residues. The germline gives CDR1 SGHVS, CDR2 FQNEAQ. Trimming took 2 bases from V and 0 from J, leaving 20 bases between them. The CDR3 region is CASSLFAALEGYSNQPQHF. For the CDR3, the DNA is TGTGCCAGCAGCTTATTCGCAGCCTTGGAGGGTTATAGCAATCAGCCCCAGCATTTT.

CDR3 region: CASSPGGGSLSGNTIYF. In DNA, the CDR3 is TGTGCCAGCAGCCCCGGAGGGGGCAGCCTCTCTGGAAACACCATATATTTT. V usage is TRBV7-9 and J usage is TRBJ1-3; 7 nucleotides align to TRBD1. CDR3 size: 17 residues. The V segment lost 5 bases and the J segment 0 bases; nucleotides outside the gene matches: 10. Germline values: CDR1 SEHNR, CDR2 FQNEAQ (reference sequence).